Listed below are T cell receptor beta chains from one sample, sequenced in a study of T cell responses to AZD1222 COVID-19 vaccine. Produced via immunoSEQ multiplex PCR; TCRdb's table is partial and in-frame only. The sample holds under 20,000 clones; 80% to 90% are singletons and the top ten take 20% to 25%. The input for sequencing was peripheral blood, taken 28 days after the second AZD1222 dose. The receptor set was obtained from an adult who received the AZD1222 COVID-19 vaccine. Both conserved end residues are part of each CDR3. The D gene is left open where the match is weak. The size entry is marked missing in some rows and otherwise reads once, few, many or a size class.

J,V,D,size,DNA,CDR3
TRBJ1-1,TRBV10-3,NA,few,TGTGCCATCAGCCAGACAGAGAACACTGAAGCTTTCTTT,CAISQTENTEAFF
TRBJ2-5,TRBV7-9,NA,NA,TGTGCCAGCAGCTCCTTCGGGGCTTTGCAAGAGACCCAGTACTTC,CASSSFGALQETQYF
TRBJ1-1,TRBV4-3,NA,NA,TGCGCCAGCAGCCAAGATGCGAGGGTGAACACTGAAGCTTTCTTT,CASSQDARVNTEAFF
TRBJ1-4,TRBV27,NA,NA,TGTGCCAGCAGTCTACAGGGAATCGATGAAAAACTGTTTTTT,CASSLQGIDEKLFF
TRBJ1-1,TRBV4-2,TRBD1,NA,TGTGCCAGCAGCCAACTCGGGACAGGATATGGGGTCACTGAAGCTTTCTTT,CASSQLGTGYGVTEAFF
TRBJ1-1,TRBV12-3/TRBV12-4,NA,NA,TGTGCCAGCAGCCAGGGAGCCAGTACTGAAGCTTTCTTT,CASSQGASTEAFF
TRBJ2-7,TRBV11-3,TRBD2,NA,TGTGCCAGCAGCTTGGAGAAAGGCGGGGGGCCTAGCTCCTACGAGCAGTACTTC,CASSLEKGGGPSSYEQYF
TRBJ2-2,TRBV7-3,NA,NA,TGTGCCAGCAGCTTACAGGATGGCTATACAGGGGAGCTGTTTTTT,CASSLQDGYTGELFF
TRBJ2-5,TRBV7-9,TRBD1,NA,TGTGCCAGCAGCCGAGGGGACAGGGACCAAGAGACCCAGTACTTC,CASSRGDRDQETQYF
TRBJ1-2,TRBV3-1/TRBV3-2,TRBD1,NA,TGTGCCAGCAGCCATTTGGACAGGGAAGGCTATGGCTACACCTTC,CASSHLDREGYGYTF
TRBJ1-2,TRBV29-1,NA,NA,TGCAGCGTTGCACACAAGGGGGGCTACACCTTC,CSVAHKGGYTF
TRBJ2-3,TRBV11-2,NA,NA,TGTGCCAGCAGCCTAGAGGCTAGCGAGGGCACAGATACGCAGTATTTT,CASSLEASEGTDTQYF
TRBJ2-1,TRBV7-9,TRBD1,NA,TGTGCCAGCAGTCTAGACAGGGTGATTTACAATGAGCAGTTCTTC,CASSLDRVIYNEQFF
TRBJ1-1,TRBV19,NA,few,TGTGCCAGTAGTATCGGGCATAACACTGAAGCTTTCTTT,CASSIGHNTEAFF
TRBJ1-2,TRBV6-2/TRBV6-3,NA,NA,TGTGCCAGCAGCCTCGATGCCTATGGCTACACCTTC,CASSLDAYGYTF
TRBJ1-2,TRBV5-6,NA,NA,TGTGCCAGCAGCTTGAATATGGTTAGGGACTATGGCTACACCTTC,CASSLNMVRDYGYTF
TRBJ2-6,TRBV27,NA,once,TGTGCCAGCAGTTTCACAGGGGCCAACGTCCTGACTTTC,CASSFTGANVLTF
TRBJ2-2,TRBV4-2,TRBD2,NA,TGTGCCAGCAGCCAAGATATGGGGGTGCGGGGGGCTGGCACCGGGGAGCTGTTTTTT,CASSQDMGVRGAGTGELFF